This TCR beta chain derives from a study of cytomegalovirus exposure and HLA in healthy donors. Whole-study context: The use of the same platform for the 130 or so validation repertoires and the 550 to 700 first-cohort repertoires was reported by a later analysis.

General observations from the study: Rare sequences made up most TCRs, while some public TCRs were found in many donors.

In regard to this clone: Its cognate antigen is unknown.

Clones were read by immunoSEQ multiplex PCR, and TCRdb kept only the in-frame ones, dropping some. Of 71,000 or so clones listed, 90% to 95% were seen once; the top ten hold 2% to 2.5%. This TCR derives from a woman aged 18-35 years in good health and CMV-seronegative. Sequenced sample: PBMCs.

DNA of the CDR3: TGCAGCGTGGGGGTCGGCGGGGTTAGCACAGATACGCAGTATTTT. Protein product: CSVGVGGVSTDTQYF. The rearrangement links TRBV29-1 to TRBJ2-3; D perhaps matches TRBD2 (6 bases). The V and J ends lost 6 bases and 0 bases respectively, with 16 bases between them. This CDR3 comprises 15 residues. Germline CDR1 and CDR2: SQVTM and ANQGSEA.